Shown below are 6 T cell receptor beta chains from a single sample sequenced in a study of blood T cell repertoires in COVID-19. Generated by immunoSEQ multiplex PCR, the TCRdb table keeps only in-frame clones and is missing some. The sample gives approximately 150,000 clones, roughly 90% of which show up once; more than 3% is in the top ten. The source material was peripheral blood. The receptor set was obtained from a woman aged 70-85 years with acute or convalescent COVID-19.

The CDR3 loop reads CASSLSSGFYGYTF. The CDR3, as DNA: TGTGCCAGCAGTTTATCATCAGGGTTCTATGGCTACACCTTC. The V and J genes are TRBV27 and TRBJ1-2, with D perhaps TRBD1 (5 bases). This CDR3 spans 14 amino acids. CDR1 and CDR2 from the germline V gene are MNHEY and SMNVEV (reference sequence). Trimming removed 0 bases from V and 4 bases from J, with 9 bases in between.

The chain is built from TRBV19 and TRBJ2-3; maybe TRBD2 (6 bases). The germline V gene encodes CDR1 LNHDA and CDR2 SQIVND (reference sequence). V lost 2 bases and J lost 4, with 10 bases in between. This CDR3 is 14 amino acids long. The CDR3 loop is CASSIYGSADTQYF. The CDR3 coding sequence is TGTGCCAGTAGTATATACGGGAGCGCAGATACGCAGTATTTT.

The CDR3 loop reads CASSARGGVDTQYF. DNA for the CDR3: TGTGCCAGCAGCGCGCGGGGGGGCGTTGATACGCAGTATTTT. This sequence joins TRBV11-3 and TRBJ2-3; 9 positions match TRBD2. This CDR3 comprises 14 residues. CDR1 is SGHNT and CDR2 is YENEEA in the germline V gene. V gave up 5 bases and J gave up 6 bases; unmatched junction bases: 6.

J is TRBJ2-2 and V is TRBV3-1 (or the pseudogene TRBV3-2); D ambiguous. This CDR3 comprises 13 residues. Germline V gene sequence: CDR1 LGHDT, CDR2 YNNKEL (reference sequence). V was clipped by 4 bases and J by 6 bases, with 9 bases between them. This CDR3 is CASSPWAAGELFF. The CDR3 DNA follows: TGTGCCAGCAGCCCCTGGGCCGCCGGGGAGCTGTTTTTT.

The chain uses TRBV7-9 and TRBJ2-1; 11 bases match TRBD2. CDR3 length: 15 residues. Trimming at V came to 1 base and at J to 12 bases, leaving 8 bases not matched to a gene. Germline loops: CDR1 SEHNR, CDR2 FQNEAQ (reference sequence). The CDR3 DNA reads as TGTGCCAGCAGCTTAGGGGTAGCGGGAGGGCCGGGGCAGTTCTTC. This translates into CASSLGVAGGPGQFF.

The V gene is TRBV4-1, the J gene TRBJ2-3; TRBD2 matches 8 bases. The V and J ends lost 1 base and 4 bases, in that order; junction bases with no gene match: 13. The CDR3 totals 18 residues. Germline V gene data show CDR1 as MGHRA and CDR2 as YSYEKL. The CDR3 sequence: CASSQGPFAGGGADTQYF. The CDR3 nucleotides are TGCGCCAGCAGCCAAGGCCCTTTCGCGGGAGGAGGTGCAGATACGCAGTATTTT.